The text below deals with one TCR beta chain. Its antigen is unidentified. These data are taken from a study of brain T cells in children with intractable seizures. Findings of the study overall: Patients' HCMV serostatus was unknown; virus specificity rests on CDR3 similarity alone.

The protocol was immunoSEQ multiplex PCR, while the TCRdb copy is restricted to in-frame clones and leaves out a portion. The table records some 2,400 clones, around 81% of them present only once. The CDR3 covers 17 residues. Germline V CDR1 and CDR2: SEHNR, FQNEAQ (reference sequence). The junction had 12 bases not matched to a gene; V was cut back by 4 bases and J by 6 bases. Only cases whose brain tissue showed the highest T cell transcript signatures were sequenced. Before surgery, patients took at least one anti-epileptic drug. Specimen: resected brain tissue, collected at surgery. The TCR sequence derives from a boy under three years old with hemimegalencephaly and intractable seizures. This sequence joins TRBV7-9 and TRBJ2-4; the match to TRBD2 covers 10 bases. The CDR3 is CASSSSAGGPWGNIQYF. The CDR3 DNA sequence: TGTGCCAGCAGCTCCTCAGCGGGAGGGCCTTGGGGAAACATTCAGTACTTC.